Below are 29 T cell receptor beta chains sequenced from a single sample in a study of shared T cell receptors in the human thymus. Assay used: immunoSEQ multiplex PCR; TCRdb lists only in-frame clones, some missing. This table has hundreds of thousands of clones, around 85% appearing once. These data also formed part of another study, on human thymus T cells.

Sequencing was performed on thymocytes. The receptors come from a girl under three years old with a congenital heart defect.

The chain recombines TRBV4-3 with TRBJ1-4; D unresolved. CDR3 length: 16 amino acids. V was shortened by 4 bases and J by 0 bases, with 12 bases between the two germline ends. Germline V lookup: CDR1 LGHNA, CDR2 YSLEER. This CDR3 reads CASSLALIATNEKLFF. For the CDR3, the DNA is TGCGCCAGCAGCCTAGCGTTAATCGCAACTAATGAAAAACTGTTTTTT.

Concerning this clone itself: This sample also contains other DNA sequences that code for the same CDR3. J is TRBJ1-1 and V is TRBV5-6, with a weak D call TRBD1 (6 bases). CDR3 length equals 12 residues. Germline values: CDR1 SGHDT, CDR2 YYEEEE. With 0 bases removed from V and 7 bases from J, the gap between germline ends came to 7 bases. The CDR3 protein is CASSLVRGEAFF. The CDR3 coding sequence is TGTGCCAGCAGCTTGGTCAGGGGTGAAGCTTTCTTT.

J is TRBJ2-7 and V is TRBV5-8, with D possibly being TRBD2 (6 bases). V lost 1 base and J lost 3, with 20 bases in between. CDR3 length equals 17 residues. Looked up from germline, CDR1 is SGHTS and CDR2 is YDEGEE. CDR3 in DNA: TGTGCCAGCAGCTTGATTCAGTTAGGCAGGGAGGACTACGAGCAGTACTTC. Translating gives CASSLIQLGREDYEQYF.

The chain is built from TRBV5-6 and TRBJ2-1; D perhaps matches TRBD1 (6 bases). CDR1 is SGHDT, CDR2 YYEEEE, per germline. The CDR3 is 15 amino acids. V was cut by 3 bases and J by 6 bases, with 16 bases left in between. CDR3 sequence reads: CASSCGQPTSNEQFF. The CDR3 DNA sequence: TGTGCCAGCAGCTGTGGACAGCCTACTAGCAATGAGCAGTTCTTC. Drawing the rest from reference TRBV5-6 and TRBJ2-1, the complete variable domain is DAGVTQSPTHLIKTRGQQVTLRCSPKSGHDTVSWYQQALGQGPQFIFQYYEEEERQRGNFPDRFSGHQFPNYSSELNVNALLLGDSALYLCASSCGQPTSNEQFFGPGTRLTVL.

The chain joins TRBV5-1 to TRBJ1-1, with a possible D match to TRBD1 (5 bases). The V and J ends lost 7 bases and 5 bases respectively, with 24 bases between them. Germline CDR1 and CDR2: SGHRS and YFSETQ. The CDR3 sequence is 16 residues long. In DNA form, the CDR3 reads TGCGCCAGCGGTGCGGAGGGGCGCAGGACCGGAACTGAAGCTTTCTTT. Translating gives CASGAEGRRTGTEAFF.

V usage is TRBV7-8 and J usage is TRBJ2-3; 15 bases align to TRBD2. Germline lookup yields CDR1 SGHVS and CDR2 FQNEAQ. The J segment lost 0 bases and the V segment lost 5 bases, leaving 3 bases of the junction unmatched. CDR3 size: 17 residues. CDR3 residues: CASSLGLAGGSTDTQYF. The CDR3 DNA is TGTGCCAGCAGCCTGGGACTAGCGGGGGGAAGCACAGATACGCAGTATTTT.

This sequence joins TRBV5-1 and TRBJ1-2; D is undetermined. V shed 9 bases and J shed 4 bases, with 22 bases lying between them. The CDR3 is 15 residues long. Germline loops: CDR1 SGHRS, CDR2 YFSETQ. The CDR3 loop reads CATTFSPEEGYGYTF. For the CDR3, the DNA is TGCGCCACCACGTTCAGTCCCGAGGAGGGCTATGGCTACACCTTC.

The gene calls are TRBV2 and TRBJ2-7; perhaps TRBD1 as D (7 bases). The CDR3 totals 15 residues. V lost 4 bases to trimming and J lost 3 bases, with 16 bases between them. Germline assignment: CDR1 SNHLY and CDR2 FYNNEI. This chain's CDR3 is CASSVEGANFYEQYF. CDR3 coding DNA: TGTGCCAGCAGTGTGGAGGGGGCAAATTTCTACGAGCAGTACTTC. Together with reference TRBV2 and TRBJ2-7, the CDR3 gives the full variable domain: EPEVTQTPSHQVTQMGQEVILRCVPISNHLYFYWYRQILGQKVEFLVSFYNNEISEKSEIFDDQFSVERPDGSNFTLKIRSTKLEDSAMYFCASSVEGANFYEQYFGPGTRLTVT.

Note on this clone: Within the sample, other DNA sequences also encode this same CDR3. J is TRBJ1-2 and V is TRBV25-1; no definite D call. This CDR3 spans 12 amino acids. Trimming pared 3 bases from V and 5 bases from J, leaving 7 bases between. From germline, CDR1 is MGHDK and CDR2 SYGVNS. The CDR3 nucleotides read TGTGCCAGCAGTGACAGCGGGTATGGCTACACCTTC. This translates into CASSDSGYGYTF.

The chain is built from TRBV27 and TRBJ2-2; 8 nucleotides agree with TRBD2. The CDR3 loop spans 12 amino acids. The V segment lost 11 bases and the J segment 3 bases; nucleotides outside the gene matches: 2. Germline CDR1 is MNHEY and CDR2 is SMNVEV (reference sequence). The CDR3 DNA reads as TGTGCCGCCGGGGGGGACACCGGGGAGCTGTTTTTT. Translating gives CAAGGDTGELFF.

This chain uses TRBV18 with TRBJ2-2; 7 bases map to TRBD1. The CDR3 totals 16 residues. Germline assignment: CDR1 KGHSH and CDR2 LQKENI. J gave up 1 base and V 8 bases, and 10 bases lay outside the gene matches. The CDR3 loop reads CASPGLGQLNTGELFF. The CDR3, as DNA: TGTGCCAGCCCGGGTTTGGGACAGTTGAACACCGGGGAGCTGTTTTTT.

V usage is TRBV5-8 and J usage is TRBJ2-5, with unresolved D. Germline V CDR1 and CDR2: SGHTS, YDEGEE. CDR3 length: 12 amino acids. Deletions cut 5 bases from V and 3 bases from J, with 8 bases between. In DNA form, the CDR3 reads TGTGCCAGCAGGTTCATTGAAGAGACCCAGTACTTC. This codes for CASRFIEETQYF.

The chain recombines TRBV2 with TRBJ1-5, with a weak D call TRBD1 (6 bases). Germline loops: CDR1 SNHLY, CDR2 FYNNEI. V was trimmed by 0 bases and J by 7 bases, leaving 16 bases between them. The CDR3 contains 16 residues. The CDR3 coding sequence is TGTGCCAGCAGTGAAGCTCTCGGGGGGGCGAGGCAGCCCCAGCATTTT. Encoded protein: CASSEALGGARQPQHF.

This clone was recorded once. This sequence joins TRBV10-2 and TRBJ1-2; D remains unclear. Between the trimmed V and J ends, which lost 3 bases and 4 bases, there was a span of 9 bases. Germline V CDR1 and CDR2: WSHSY, SAAADI. The CDR3 covers 13 residues. The CDR3 DNA follows: TGCGCCAGCAGTGACAGGTACCTCTATGGCTACACCTTC. It specifies CASSDRYLYGYTF.

The chain uses TRBV5-8 and TRBJ1-4; TRBD1 matches 8 bases. The junction had 4 bases not matched to a gene; V was cut back by 3 bases and J by 3 bases. Per the germline V gene, CDR1 is SGHTS and CDR2 is YDEGEE. This CDR3 is 15 amino acids long. CDR3 in amino acids: CASSSQGAPNEKLFF. The CDR3 nucleotides are TGTGCCAGCAGCTCGCAGGGGGCCCCTAATGAAAAACTGTTTTTT. The full variable domain, in which reference TRBV5-8 and TRBJ1-4 provide the parts outside the CDR3, is EAGVTQSPTHLIKTRGQQATLRCSPISGHTSVYWYQQALGLGLQFLLWYDEGEERNRGNFPPRFSGRQFPNYSSELNVNALELEDSALYLCASSSQGAPNEKLFFGSGTQLSVL.

This clone showed up just a few times. J is TRBJ1-4 and V is TRBV19, with no clear D. CDR1 and CDR2 from the germline V gene are LNHDA and SQIVND (reference sequence). The V end lost 0 bases, the J end lost 4 bases, and 15 bases lay between the germline ends. This CDR3 region has 17 residues. The CDR3 region has the DNA TGTGCCAGTAGTATAGATTGGGTAGGAGCCGTTAATGAAAAACTGTTTTTT. Its translation is CASSIDWVGAVNEKLFF.

CDR3 nucleotide sequence: TGCGCCAGCAGCCAAGATCAAGCGGGGACCATATATTTT. This codes for CASSQDQAGTIYF. The chain links TRBV4-3 to TRBJ1-3; no clear D. The CDR3 has 13 amino acids. CDR1 and CDR2 from the germline V gene are LGHNA and YSLEER. The V gene lost 0 bases and the J gene lost 10 bases, with 10 bases spanning the gap.

The chain recombines TRBV10-2 with TRBJ2-7; 10 bases agree with TRBD2. Losses at the gene ends were 5 bases for V and 0 bases for J; bases not matched to a gene: 4. CDR1 and CDR2 from the germline V gene are WSHSY and SAAADI. There are 15 residues in the CDR3. DNA of the CDR3: TGCGCCAGCAGTCATACTAGCGGGGCCTCCTACGAGCAGTACTTC. It is translated as CASSHTSGASYEQYF.

V and J are TRBV4-2 and TRBJ2-7; 11 positions match TRBD2. J was trimmed by 2 bases and V by 4 bases; bases with no gene match: 13. Germline V gene sequence: CDR1 LGHNA, CDR2 YNFKEQ. This CDR3 region has 18 residues. The DNA of the CDR3 is TGTGCCAGCAGCCCAACCGCGCTAGCGGGGGGCATACCCTACGAGCAGTACTTC. This codes for CASSPTALAGGIPYEQYF.

The V and J genes are TRBV10-2 and TRBJ1-6, with 10 bases identical to TRBD1. V dropped 7 bases and J dropped 9; count of bases not matched to a gene: 12. Germline V gene data show CDR1 as WSHSY and CDR2 as SAAADI. The CDR3 loop spans 16 amino acids. CDR3 DNA: TGCGCCAGCACCCGAAGACAGGGGGCGAAGTTTTCACCCCTCCACTTT. Protein: CASTRRQGAKFSPLHF.

V gene TRBV27 combines with J gene TRBJ2-7, with TRBD1 matching 8 bases. J gave up 5 bases and V 3 bases, and 0 bases lay outside the gene matches. The CDR3 runs to 12 residues. Germline V lookup: CDR1 MNHEY, CDR2 SMNVEV (reference sequence). DNA for the CDR3: TGTGCCAGCAGTTTGACAGGGGACGAGCAGTACTTC. Translating it yields CASSLTGDEQYF.

J is TRBJ2-5 and V is TRBV6-1; the D is unclear. V lost 4 bases and J 0 bases, leaving 6 bases between the germline ends. This CDR3 spans 13 amino acids. Germline V gene lookup returns CDR1 MNHNS and CDR2 SASEGT. The CDR3 loop reads CASSARNQETQYF. Here the CDR3 DNA reads TGTGCCAGCAGTGCGCGTAACCAAGAGACCCAGTACTTC.

The gene calls are TRBV7-7 and TRBJ2-6; no firm D call. The CDR3 is 11 amino acids. The germline V gene has CDR1 SSHAT and CDR2 FNYEAQ (reference sequence). For the CDR3, the DNA is TGTGCTATCGGGGGGGCCAACGTCCTGACTTTC. This encodes CAIGGANVLTF. Full variable domain (missing parts from reference TRBV7-7 and TRBJ2-6): GAGVSQSPRYKVTKRGQDVTLRCDPISSHATLYWYQQALGQGPEFLTYFNYEAQPDKSGLPSDRFSAERPEGSISTLTIQRTEQRDSAMYRCAIGGANVLTFGAGSRLTVL.

This clone showed up just a few times. The rearrangement joins TRBV10-1 to TRBJ1-3, with D maybe TRBD1 (5 bases). Trimming pared 6 bases from V and 2 bases from J, leaving 20 bases between. Per germline, CDR1 WNHNN and CDR2 SYGVQD (reference sequence). The length of the CDR3 is 17 residues. CDR3: CASSILLGEDTGNTIYF. The CDR3 coding sequence is TGCGCCAGCAGCATACTTCTAGGGGAGGACACTGGAAACACCATATATTTT.

The chain links TRBV19 to TRBJ1-5; D might be TRBD1 (6 bases). The CDR3 length is 17 residues. CDR1 LNHDA and CDR2 SQIVND come from the germline V gene (reference sequence). Trimming shortened V by 4 bases and J by 5 bases, and 21 bases separated the two germline ends. The CDR3 is CASSRNSGDLGDQPQHF. DNA of the CDR3: TGTGCCAGTAGTAGAAACTCAGGGGACCTTGGGGATCAGCCCCAGCATTTT.

This chain joins TRBV27 and TRBJ1-1, with D hard to call. The CDR3 loop spans 15 amino acids. V gave up 8 bases and J gave up 0 bases, with 16 bases separating them. Germline V gene sequence: CDR1 MNHEY, CDR2 SMNVEV (reference sequence). CDR3 coding DNA: TGTGCCAGCCGCGAATTGAGCCTTATGAACACTGAAGCTTTCTTT. Its translation is CASRELSLMNTEAFF.

There are a few counts of this clone. The V and J genes are TRBV12-5 and TRBJ2-7; 11 bases map to TRBD1. CDR3 size: 14 residues. The germline gives CDR1 LGHNT, CDR2 FRNRAP. V shed 5 bases and J 8 bases; nucleotides not matched to a gene: 8. CDR3 in DNA: TGTGCTAGTGGTAACCCCGGGACAGGGGGTAAGCAGTACTTC. Encoded protein: CASGNPGTGGKQYF.

The V call is TRBV5-1, the J call TRBJ2-3, with 14 nucleotides matching TRBD2. The CDR3 runs to 18 residues. The V and J ends lost 4 bases and 0 bases, in that order; junction bases with no gene match: 7. The germline gives CDR1 SGHRS, CDR2 YFSETQ. CDR3 nucleotide sequence: TGCGCCAGCAGCGCACCGGGACTAGCGGGGGAGAGCACAGATACGCAGTATTTT. This codes for CASSAPGLAGESTDTQYF. The full variable domain, in which reference TRBV5-1 and TRBJ2-3 provide the parts outside the CDR3, is KAGVTQTPRYLIKTRGQQVTLSCSPISGHRSVSWYQQTPGQGLQFLFEYFSETQRNKGNFPGRFSGRQFSNSRSEMNVSTLELGDSALYLCASSAPGLAGESTDTQYFGPGTRLTVL.

The rearrangement joins TRBV28 to TRBJ1-2, with D possibly TRBD1 on 5 matching bases. This CDR3 is 16 amino acids long. The ends were cut back, 5 bases at V and 4 bases at J, with 20 bases in the middle. Germline values: CDR1 MDHEN, CDR2 SYDVKM. The CDR3 here is CASSPPDTAKSYGYTF. CDR3 bases: TGTGCCAGCAGTCCCCCGGACACCGCCAAATCCTATGGCTACACCTTC.